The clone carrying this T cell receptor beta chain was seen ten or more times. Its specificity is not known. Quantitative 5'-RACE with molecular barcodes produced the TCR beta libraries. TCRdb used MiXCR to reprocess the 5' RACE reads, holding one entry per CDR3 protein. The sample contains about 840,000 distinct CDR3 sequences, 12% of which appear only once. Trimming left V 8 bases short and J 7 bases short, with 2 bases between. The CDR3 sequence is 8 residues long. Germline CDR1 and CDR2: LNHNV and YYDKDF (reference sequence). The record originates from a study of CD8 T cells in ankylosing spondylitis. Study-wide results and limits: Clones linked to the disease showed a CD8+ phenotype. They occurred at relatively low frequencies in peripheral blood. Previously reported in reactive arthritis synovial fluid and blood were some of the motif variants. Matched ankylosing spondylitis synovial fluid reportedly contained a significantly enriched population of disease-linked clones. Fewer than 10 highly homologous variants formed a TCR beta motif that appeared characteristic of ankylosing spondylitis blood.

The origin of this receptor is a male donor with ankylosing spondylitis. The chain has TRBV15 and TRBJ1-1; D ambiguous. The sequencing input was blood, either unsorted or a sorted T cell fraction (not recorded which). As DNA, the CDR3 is TGTGCCACCGATGAAGCTTTCTTT. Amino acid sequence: CATDEAFF.